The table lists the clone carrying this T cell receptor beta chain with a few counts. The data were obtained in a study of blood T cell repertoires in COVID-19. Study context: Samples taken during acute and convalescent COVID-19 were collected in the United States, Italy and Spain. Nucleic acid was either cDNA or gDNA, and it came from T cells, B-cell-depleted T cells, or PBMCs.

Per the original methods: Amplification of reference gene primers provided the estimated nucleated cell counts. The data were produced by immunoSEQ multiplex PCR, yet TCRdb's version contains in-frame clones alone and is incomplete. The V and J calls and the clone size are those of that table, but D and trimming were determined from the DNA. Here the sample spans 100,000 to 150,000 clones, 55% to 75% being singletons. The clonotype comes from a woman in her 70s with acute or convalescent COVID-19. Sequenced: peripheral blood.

CDR3 region: CASSNPLAGGQETQYF. For the CDR3, the DNA is TGTGCCAGCAGCAACCCCTTGGCAGGGGGTCAGGAGACCCAGTACTTC. This chain links TRBV5-4 with TRBJ2-5; 7 bases line up with TRBD1. Germline V gene sequence: CDR1 SGHNT, CDR2 YYREEE (reference sequence). With V trimmed by 4 bases and J by 5 bases, 14 bases remained unmatched. The CDR3 is made up of 16 amino acids.